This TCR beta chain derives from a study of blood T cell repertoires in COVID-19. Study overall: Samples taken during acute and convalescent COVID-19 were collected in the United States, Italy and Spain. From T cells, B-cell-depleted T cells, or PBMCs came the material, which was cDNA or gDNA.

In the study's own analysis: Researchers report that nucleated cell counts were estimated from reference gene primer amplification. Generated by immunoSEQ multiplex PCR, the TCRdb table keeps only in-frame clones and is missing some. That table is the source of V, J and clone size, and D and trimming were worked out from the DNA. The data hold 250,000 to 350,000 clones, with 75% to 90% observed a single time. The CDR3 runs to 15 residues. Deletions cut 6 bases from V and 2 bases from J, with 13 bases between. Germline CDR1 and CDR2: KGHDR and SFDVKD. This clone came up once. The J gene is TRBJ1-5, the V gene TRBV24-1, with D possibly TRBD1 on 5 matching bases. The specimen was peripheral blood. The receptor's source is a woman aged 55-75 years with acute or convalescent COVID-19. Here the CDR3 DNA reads TGTGCCACCAGTCGAGAAGGCAGGGGCAATCAGCCCCAGCATTTT. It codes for CATSREGRGNQPQHF.